In this sample, the clone carrying this T cell receptor (beta chain) turned up many times. Its antigen is unknown. TCRdb independently ran MiXCR on the 5' RACE reads; one entry per CDR3 protein. The sample carries 20,000 to 30,000 distinct CDR3 sequences, almost 2.5% recorded once. This sample is part of a study of neurological immune-mediated disorders. The study's findings and limits: A possible signature was seen in one related-CDR3 cluster, into which phylogenetic grouping placed the repertoires of 18 of 34 multiple sclerosis patients.

The ends lost 5 bases at V and 1 base at J; junction bases unmatched: 3. Germline V CDR1 and CDR2: DFQATT, SNEGSKA (reference sequence). The CDR3 covers 13 residues. The receptor comes from a woman aged 45-65 years with multiple sclerosis. Source material: PBMCs. This rearrangement joins TRBV20-1 to TRBJ2-7; TRBD1 aligns across 9 bases. CDR3 residues: CSAGTGRSYEQYF. The CDR3 DNA is TGCAGTGCTGGGACAGGGAGGTCCTACGAGCAGTACTTC.